The clone carrying this T cell receptor beta chain is a singleton in its sample. What it binds is not known. J was trimmed by 5 bases and V by 5 bases; bases with no gene match: 11. Looked up from germline, CDR1 is MNHEY and CDR2 is SMNVEV (reference sequence). The CDR3 is 16 residues long. This sample is drawn from a study of T cells in Graves' hyperthyroidism and ophthalmopathy. Study summary: Before any treatment, at initial diagnosis, peripheral blood was collected. Study results and limitations: Ophthalmopathy was separated from stable hyperthyroidism by a 13 V-J model.

RNA transcripts gave rise to amplified TCR beta CDR3 regions. HTBI primers were used for first-round RT-PCR of the TCR CDR3. In TCRdb, the multiplex PCR reads were re-called with MiXCR into one record per CDR3 protein. The data hold around 380,000 distinct CDR3 sequences, with about 13% observed a single time. The study left out patients who had uncontrolled infection, other autoimmune disease, pregnancy or lactation. The authors obtained PBMCs from about 9 ml of fresh peripheral blood. The rearrangement uses TRBV27 and TRBJ1-1, with 10 bases that match TRBD1. The TCR originated in a man younger than 45 with Graves' hyperthyroidism that later progressed to Graves' ophthalmopathy. Material for sequencing was blood. CDR3 sequence reads: CASSPHRDRGKTEAFF. CDR3 DNA sequence: TGTGCCAGCAGTCCGCACCGGGACAGGGGTAAAACTGAAGCTTTCTTT.